What follows describes a single T cell receptor beta chain. Its antigen remains unknown. This sample was included in a study of cytomegalovirus exposure and HLA in healthy donors. Notes on the study in general: From TCR beta sequences, most subjects' HLA-A and HLA-B alleles were reportedly predicted accurately. V- and J-gene trimming in TCR beta was tied to a missense DCLRE1C variant by an analysis performed later.

The ends lost 4 bases at V and 9 bases at J; junction bases unmatched: 2. Germline V lookup: CDR1 SGHRS, CDR2 YFSETQ. The CDR3 contains 13 residues. Amplification used 60 Vbeta primers and 13 Jbeta primers. Repertoires were generated with immunoSEQ multiplex PCR, while TCRdb's copy carries only in-frame clones and drops some. The data contain 100,000 or so clones, around 75% of them singletons. At sampling all donors were nominally healthy, likely with unrecorded immune exposures. The TCR sequence derives from a male donor in good health and CMV-seropositive. The chain links TRBV5-1 to TRBJ2-1, with 12 bases identical to TRBD2. The sequencing sample was made of PBMCs. CDR3 protein: CASSMGLAGEQFF. The CDR3, as DNA: TGCGCCAGCAGCATGGGACTAGCGGGTGAGCAGTTCTTC.